The next 15 T cell receptor beta chains were all read from a single sample in a study of CD8 T cells in ankylosing spondylitis. MiXCR was run by TCRdb on the 5' RACE reads, yielding one entry per CDR3 protein. The table has a few hundred thousand distinct CDR3 sequences, roughly 18% seen once. Material for sequencing was blood, either unsorted or a sorted T cell fraction (not recorded which). These receptors were obtained from a male donor with ankylosing spondylitis or in good health (not recorded which).

This clonotype has just a few counts. The chain's CDR3 is CASSRGALNTEAFF. DNA for the CDR3: TGTGCCAGCAGCAGAGGGGCCCTGAACACTGAAGCTTTCTTT. J is TRBJ1-1 and V is TRBV7-6; D possibly corresponds to TRBD1 (5 bases). Trimming cost V 5 bases and J 0 bases, with 10 bases left between them. CDR3 length equals 14 residues. In germline, CDR1 is SGHVS, CDR2 FNYEAQ.

V usage is TRBV28 and J usage is TRBJ1-5; 7 nucleotides line up with TRBD1. This CDR3 is built from 15 residues. Germline-derived CDR1 and CDR2 are MDHEN and SYDVKM. Trimming removed 3 bases from V and 5 bases from J; junction bases left unmatched: 7. CDR3 amino acids: CASSFLTGADQPQHF. The CDR3 DNA is TGTGCCAGCAGTTTTCTTACAGGGGCCGATCAGCCCCAGCATTTT.

This clonotype was detected a few times. V and J are TRBV4-1 and TRBJ2-7, with 11 bases that match TRBD2. Germline values: CDR1 MGHRA, CDR2 YSYEKL. This CDR3 is built from 15 residues. J gave up 8 bases and V 2 bases, and 8 bases lay outside the gene matches. CDR3: CASSQPGLADPQQYF. CDR3 coding DNA: TGCGCCAGCAGCCAACCGGGACTAGCGGACCCACAGCAGTACTTC.

This chain connects TRBV24-1 to TRBJ2-5; 9 positions match TRBD1. The CDR3 runs 14 residues. Germline V CDR1 and CDR2: KGHDR, SFDVKD. V gave up 4 bases and J gave up 5 bases; unmatched junction bases: 4. DNA of the CDR3: TGTGCCACCAGTGAAGGGACAGGGCGGGAGACCCAGTACTTC. It is translated as CATSEGTGRETQYF.

CDR3: CASSPGAVEQYF. CDR3 in DNA: TGTGCCAGCAGCCCGGGAGCTGTCGAGCAGTACTTC. The chain links TRBV7-2 to TRBJ2-7; possible D gene TRBD2, 6 bases. From germline, CDR1 is SGHTA and CDR2 FQGNSA. This CDR3 contains 12 residues. Trimming took off 5 bases at V and 6 bases at J, with 11 bases between the two ends.

This clonotype turned up a few times. This chain uses TRBV6-5 with TRBJ2-1, with D possibly being TRBD2 (6 bases). This CDR3 is built from 13 residues. From germline, CDR1 is MNHEY and CDR2 SVGAGI. V was trimmed by 4 bases and J by 8 bases, leaving 12 bases between them. CDR3 in amino acids: CASSSGLGDEQFF. The CDR3 DNA sequence: TGTGCCAGCAGTTCGGGACTGGGCGATGAGCAGTTCTTC.

V gene TRBV20-1 combines with J gene TRBJ2-7, with D hard to call. The germline V gene has CDR1 DFQATT and CDR2 SNEGSKA (reference sequence). The CDR3 is made up of 13 amino acids. Between the trimmed V and J ends, which lost 0 bases and 0 bases, there was a span of 6 bases. For the CDR3, the DNA is TGCAGTGCTAGAGATCCTGGCTCCTACGAGCAGTACTTC. Protein: CSARDPGSYEQYF.

In its sample, this clonotype was seen a few times. The CDR3 DNA reads as TGTGCCAGCAGCCAGAGCCAAGAGACCCAGTACTTC. Amino acid sequence: CASSQSQETQYF. V usage is TRBV7-8 and J usage is TRBJ2-5, with D hard to call. The germline V gene has CDR1 SGHVS and CDR2 FQNEAQ. This CDR3 comprises 12 residues. Trimming pared 5 bases from V and 1 base from J, leaving 5 bases between.

V gene TRBV12-3 or TRBV12-4 combines with J gene TRBJ2-7, with 7 bases that match TRBD1. CDR3 length: 15 residues. Unmatched junction bases numbered 13, after V lost 4 bases and J lost 7 bases. The CDR3 nucleotides are TGTGCCAGCAGTTATCCAGGGGGAAACCGGTGGGAGCAGTACTTC. It is translated as CASSYPGGNRWEQYF.

The chain combines TRBV28 with TRBJ2-3; TRBD1 agrees at 10 bases. Losses at the gene ends were 7 bases for V and 2 bases for J; bases not matched to a gene: 3. This CDR3 region has 14 residues. Germline V gene lookup returns CDR1 MDHEN and CDR2 SYDVKM. CDR3 loop: CASKTGGVTDTQYF. The CDR3, as DNA: TGTGCCAGCAAGACAGGGGGCGTCACAGATACGCAGTATTTT.

This clonotype was seen a handful of times. The chain has TRBV5-1 and TRBJ2-3, with TRBD2 matching 8 bases. With V trimmed by 6 bases and J by 2 bases, 5 bases remained unmatched. The CDR3 runs to 14 residues. Germline values: CDR1 SGHRS, CDR2 YFSETQ. CDR3 protein: CASNLAGPTDTQYF. CDR3 in DNA: TGCGCCAGCAACTTAGCGGGACCCACAGATACGCAGTATTTT.

J is TRBJ2-7 and V is TRBV15; weak D call: TRBD2 (5 bases). CDR3 length equals 16 residues. The V and J ends lost 0 bases and 0 bases respectively, with 12 bases between them. The germline V gene encodes CDR1 LNHNV and CDR2 YYDKDF (reference sequence). CDR3 in amino acids: CATSRDDSSSSYEQYF. CDR3 nucleotide sequence: TGTGCCACCAGCAGAGATGATTCTAGCAGCTCCTACGAGCAGTACTTC.

This clonotype was found a few times. The chain uses TRBV24-1 and TRBJ2-5; D not resolved. V was clipped by 10 bases and J by 4 bases, with 15 bases between them. This CDR3 contains 13 residues. Germline V gene sequence: CDR1 KGHDR, CDR2 SFDVKD. CDR3 sequence: CATTRRVGETQYF. The CDR3 DNA sequence: TGTGCCACTACTCGTAGGGTGGGAGAGACCCAGTACTTC.

This clonotype was counted between two and nine times. The chain joins TRBV5-5 to TRBJ2-7; no clear D gene. This CDR3 has 15 amino acids. Trimming stripped 0 bases from V and 3 bases from J, with 13 bases between. Germline lookup yields CDR1 SGHKS and CDR2 YYEKEE (reference sequence). The CDR3 DNA is TGTGCCAGCAGCTTGGCCTTGGGGAAGGGCTACGAGCAGTACTTC. It codes for CASSLALGKGYEQYF.

This clonotype was detected a few times. The chain has TRBV6-5 and TRBJ2-1; the D gene is possibly TRBD2 (7 bases). V was pared by 3 bases and J by 7 bases, with 10 bases between. The V gene's germline CDR1 is MNHEY and CDR2 SVGAGI. The CDR3 is 13 amino acids. CDR3 residues: CASSYGRGNEQFF. CDR3 nucleotides: TGTGCCAGCAGTTATGGGAGGGGGAATGAGCAGTTCTTC.